The 18 T cell receptor beta chains below come from one sample, sequenced in a study of T cells in Graves' hyperthyroidism and ophthalmopathy. Template material for amplifying TCR beta CDR3 regions consisted of RNA transcripts. First-round RT-PCR with HTBI primers amplified the TCR CDR3 region. TCRdb reprocessed the multiplex PCR reads via MiXCR and lists one record per CDR3 protein. The sample lists about 95,000 distinct CDR3 sequences, approximately 39% occurring once. The sequencing input was peripheral blood or thyroid tissue (not recorded which). These receptors came from a woman aged 25 to 39 with Graves' hyperthyroidism.

Of note for this clonotype: The limits of the CDR3 on the DNA are not certain, so only TCRdb's listed CDR3 is given. V gene TRBV10-3 combines with J gene TRBJ2-2; the table names TRBD1, a call not compared with the DNA. The CDR3 contains 15 residues when both ends are counted. In germline, CDR1 is ENHRY, CDR2 SYGVKD. The CDR3 protein is CAISFGQGITGELSW.

This clonotype was seen at least ten times. CDR3 protein: CASSLAHQPDTQYF. CDR3 DNA: TGCGCCAGCAGCTTGGCCCACCAGCCAGATACGCAGTATTTT. V is TRBV5-1 and J is TRBJ2-3; no clear D. V lost 0 bases and J lost 4, with 9 bases in between. Germline CDR1 SGHRS, CDR2 YFSETQ. This CDR3 spans 14 amino acids.

Details on this clonotype: At one of its ends the junction is not consistent with the germline gene, which may arise from a read error. The CDR3 sequence is CASSLGGAVPTEAFF. CDR3 sequence (DNA): TGTGCTAGCAGCTTAGGGGGGGCAGTCCCCACTGAAGCTTTCTTT. This chain uses TRBV7-7 with TRBJ1-1; D possibly corresponds to TRBD1 (6 bases). CDR1 is SSHAT and CDR2 is FNYEAQ in the germline V gene (reference sequence). The CDR3 has 15 residues.

V usage is TRBV12-3 or TRBV12-4 and J usage is TRBJ1-5; D call uncertain. Trimming took off 5 bases at V and 3 bases at J, with 14 bases between the two ends. The CDR3 is made up of 15 amino acids. Written as DNA, the CDR3 is TGTGCCAGCAGTGCATTGACGGGGAACAATCAGCCCCAGCATTTT. Translation: CASSALTGNNQPQHF.

A word on this clonotype: A read error may explain this, as a much larger clone is one base away. This rearrangement joins TRBV20-1 to TRBJ1-3; no clear D. The V gene's germline CDR1 is DFQATT and CDR2 SNEGSKA (reference sequence). The CDR3 sequence is 11 residues long. The CDR3 nucleotides read TGCGGTGCTGGAGTTCGGGACACCATATATTTT. As protein: CGAGVRDTIYF.

This clonotype was observed a handful of times. The chain employs TRBV7-8 and TRBJ1-3, with D possibly being TRBD1 (5 bases). The germline V gene encodes CDR1 SGHVS and CDR2 FQNEAQ. The CDR3 runs 16 residues. Trimming removed 6 bases at V and 1 base at J, with 16 bases between. CDR3 nucleotide sequence: TGTGCCAGCAGTTTCAGGGCTCCCCGATCTGGAAACACCATATATTTT. Protein: CASSFRAPRSGNTIYF.

This clonotype was counted at least ten times. This sequence joins TRBV20-1 and TRBJ2-3; unclear D gene. This CDR3 is 16 amino acids long. V lost 1 base to trimming and J lost 4 bases, with 18 bases between them. Germline CDR1 is DFQATT and CDR2 is SNEGSKA (reference sequence). In DNA form, the CDR3 reads TGCAGTGCTAGAGTCCTCTTCCCTTCGGCTGCAGATACGCAGTATTTT. Translated: CSARVLFPSAADTQYF.

Notes on this clonotype: The conserved phenylalanine or tryptophan is not found at the CDR3 terminus, so this likely reflects a read error. The J gene is TRBJ2-7, the V gene TRBV27; D possibly matches TRBD1 or TRBD2 (5 bases each). Germline V gene lookup returns CDR1 MNHEY and CDR2 SMNVEV (reference sequence). This CDR3 has 18 amino acids. Trimming removed 5 bases at V and 3 bases at J, with 26 bases between. DNA of the CDR3: TGTGCCAGCAGTCTACGGGGCACAAGGATAGGTCGGCACTACGAGCAGTACCTC. This sequence encodes CASSLRGTRIGRHYEQYL.

This clonotype is deemed large. The gene calls are TRBV2 and TRBJ1-6; D call uncertain. Trimming took off 7 bases at V and 7 bases at J, with 11 bases between the two ends. In germline, CDR1 is SNHLY, CDR2 FYNNEI. This CDR3 spans 13 amino acids. The CDR3 loop is CASIGQWNSPLHF. CDR3 DNA sequence: TGTGCCAGCATCGGTCAGTGGAATTCACCCCTCCACTTT.

The genes are TRBV7-9 and TRBJ2-7; 12 bases align to TRBD2. The CDR3 totals 14 residues. Unmatched junction bases numbered 5, after V lost 4 bases and J lost 7 bases. Per the germline V gene, CDR1 is SEHNR and CDR2 is FQNEAQ (reference sequence). This CDR3 is CASSSPGLAGEQYF. The CDR3, as DNA: TGTGCCAGCAGCTCACCGGGACTAGCGGGTGAGCAGTACTTC.

The gene calls are TRBV12-3 or TRBV12-4 and TRBJ1-5; 8 nucleotides line up with TRBD1. The V gene end was trimmed by 3 bases and the J gene end by 5 bases; junction bases not matched to a gene: 6. This CDR3 has 15 residues. CDR3 DNA sequence: TGTGCCAGCAGTTTGGGACAGGCGATATATCAGCCCCAGCATTTT. This codes for CASSLGQAIYQPQHF.

The gene calls are TRBV25-1 and TRBJ1-6; maybe TRBD1 (5 bases). The CDR3 length is 19 residues. The V gene lost 5 bases and the J gene lost 2 bases, with 22 bases spanning the gap. The V gene's germline CDR1 is MGHDK and CDR2 SYGVNS. The CDR3 spells CASSRSYGGGGAYNSPLHF. CDR3 DNA sequence: TGTGCCAGCAGTCGTTCGTACGGGGGGGGAGGCGCCTATAATTCACCCCTCCACTTT.

This clonotype was observed once. The genes are TRBV7-2 and TRBJ2-2; 12 bases align to TRBD2. V was clipped by 6 bases and J by 5 bases; unmatched bases: 7. CDR1 SGHTA and CDR2 FQGNSA come from the germline V gene. The CDR3 length is 16 residues. CDR3 region: CASSFSSGRGTGELFF. In DNA form, the CDR3 reads TGTGCCAGCAGTTTTTCTAGCGGGAGGGGAACCGGGGAGCTGTTTTTT.

This clonotype qualifies as medium-sized. This CDR3 is CASSPHPGSQQSYEQYF. CDR3 DNA: TGTGCCAGCAGCCCCCACCCAGGCAGCCAACAATCCTACGAGCAGTACTTC. The chain has TRBV13 and TRBJ2-7; no reliable D call. V lost 5 bases, J lost 1 base, and 21 bases lay in between. The CDR3 runs 17 residues. Germline CDR1 is PRHDT and CDR2 is FYEKMQ (reference sequence). The whole variable domain, remainder taken from reference TRBV13 and TRBJ2-7, is AAGVIQSPRHLIKEKRETATLKCYPIPRHDTVYWYQQGPGQDPQFLISFYEKMQSDKGSIPDRFSAQQFSDYHSELNMSSLELGDSALYFCASSPHPGSQQSYEQYFGPGTRLTVT.

At least ten counts were recorded for this clonotype. V usage is TRBV9 and J usage is TRBJ2-5; D ambiguous. In germline, CDR1 is SGDLS, CDR2 YYNGEE. The V end lost 3 bases, the J end lost 5 bases, and 2 bases lay between the germline ends. There are 10 residues in the CDR3. CDR3 coding DNA: TGTGCCAGCAGCGGGGAGACCCAGTACTTC. It is translated as CASSGETQYF.

This rearrangement joins TRBV7-2 to TRBJ2-1; TRBD2 matches at 9 bases. This CDR3 is built from 16 residues. Germline values: CDR1 SGHTA, CDR2 FQGNSA. The trim removed 5 bases at V and 2 bases at J, leaving 7 bases unmatched. The CDR3 here is CASSRNSGRTYNEQFF. The DNA of the CDR3 is TGTGCCAGCAGCCGAAATAGCGGGAGAACCTACAATGAGCAGTTCTTC.

With regard to this clonotype: One end of the junction varies from germline; a read error may be responsible. The chain is built from TRBV9 and TRBJ1-5; no firm D call. In germline, CDR1 is SGDLS, CDR2 YYNGEE. The CDR3 totals 14 residues. CDR3 sequence reads: CACSVGRSNQPQHF. In nucleotides, the CDR3 is TGTGCCTGCAGCGTAGGGCGAAGCAATCAGCCCCAGCATTTT.

The chain uses TRBV24-1 and TRBJ1-1; maybe TRBD1 (5 bases). The CDR3 is 13 amino acids. Trimming stripped 1 base from V and 6 bases from J, with 8 bases between. CDR1 and CDR2 from the germline V gene are KGHDR and SFDVKD. CDR3 amino acids: CATSDFRGAEAFF. The CDR3 nucleotides read TGTGCCACCAGTGATTTTCGGGGGGCTGAAGCTTTCTTT.